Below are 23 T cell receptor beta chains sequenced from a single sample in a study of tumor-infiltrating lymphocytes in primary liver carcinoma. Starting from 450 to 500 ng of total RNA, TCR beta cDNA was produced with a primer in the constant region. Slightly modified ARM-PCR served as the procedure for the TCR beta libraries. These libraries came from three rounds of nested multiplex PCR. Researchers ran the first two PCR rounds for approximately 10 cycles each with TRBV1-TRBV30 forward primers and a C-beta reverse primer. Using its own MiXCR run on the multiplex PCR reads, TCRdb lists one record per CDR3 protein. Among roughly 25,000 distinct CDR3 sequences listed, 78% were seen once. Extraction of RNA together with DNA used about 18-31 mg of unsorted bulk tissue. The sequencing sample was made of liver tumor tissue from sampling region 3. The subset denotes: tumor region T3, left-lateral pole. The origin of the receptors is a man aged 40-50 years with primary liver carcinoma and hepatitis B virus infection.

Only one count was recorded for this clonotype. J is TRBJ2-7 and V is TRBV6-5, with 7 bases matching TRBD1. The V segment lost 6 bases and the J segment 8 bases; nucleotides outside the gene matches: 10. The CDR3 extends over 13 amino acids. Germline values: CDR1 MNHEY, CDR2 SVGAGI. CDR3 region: CASRVKGAGKQYF. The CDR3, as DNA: TGTGCCAGCAGGGTAAAGGGGGCTGGCAAGCAGTACTTC.

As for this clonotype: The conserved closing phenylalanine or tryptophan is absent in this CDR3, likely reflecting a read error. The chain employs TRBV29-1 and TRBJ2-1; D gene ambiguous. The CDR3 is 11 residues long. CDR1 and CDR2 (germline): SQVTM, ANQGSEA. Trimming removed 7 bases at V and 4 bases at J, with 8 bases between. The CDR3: CSAHRYNEQFL. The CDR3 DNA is TGCAGCGCCCATAGGTACAATGAGCAGTTCTTA.

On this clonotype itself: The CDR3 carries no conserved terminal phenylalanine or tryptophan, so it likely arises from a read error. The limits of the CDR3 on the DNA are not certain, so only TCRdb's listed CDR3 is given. The CDR3 here is CTSSRDRVDTYNEQLS. The rearrangement joins TRBV4-3 to TRBJ2-1. The CDR3 is 16 amino acids in total, end residues counted. Germline V gene data show CDR1 as LGHNA and CDR2 as YSLEER.

This CDR3 is CASNWGWGTQETQYF. The DNA for the CDR3 is TGTGCCAGCAATTGGGGGTGGGGGACCCAAGAGACCCAGTACTTC. V gene TRBV28 combines with J gene TRBJ2-5; TRBD1 or TRBD2 may be the D gene (5 bases each). This CDR3 has 15 residues. Germline-derived CDR1 and CDR2 are MDHEN and SYDVKM. With 7 bases removed from V and 1 base from J, the gap between germline ends came to 16 bases. Based on the CDR3 plus reference TRBV28 and TRBJ2-5, the full variable domain is DVKVTQSSRYLVKRTGEKVFLECVQDMDHENMFWYRQDPGLGLRLIYFSYDVKMKEKGDIPEGYSVSREKKERFSLILESASTNQTSMYLCASNWGWGTQETQYFGPGTRLLVL.

CDR3: CGDVLAGAFYEQYF. The CDR3 bases are TGCGGCGATGTTTTAGCTGGAGCATTCTACGAGCAGTACTTC. The chain links TRBV29-1 to TRBJ2-7; D remains ambiguous. Germline V gene data show CDR1 as SQVTM and CDR2 as ANQGSEA. This CDR3 is built from 14 residues.

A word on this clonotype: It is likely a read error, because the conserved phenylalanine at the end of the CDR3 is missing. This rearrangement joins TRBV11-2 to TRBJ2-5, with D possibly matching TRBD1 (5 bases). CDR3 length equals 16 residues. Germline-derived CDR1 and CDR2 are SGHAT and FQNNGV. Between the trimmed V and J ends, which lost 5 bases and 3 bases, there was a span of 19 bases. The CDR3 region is CASSQTHGKGKETQYS. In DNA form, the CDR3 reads TGTGCCAGCAGCCAAACTCATGGCAAGGGGAAAGAGACCCAGTACTCC.

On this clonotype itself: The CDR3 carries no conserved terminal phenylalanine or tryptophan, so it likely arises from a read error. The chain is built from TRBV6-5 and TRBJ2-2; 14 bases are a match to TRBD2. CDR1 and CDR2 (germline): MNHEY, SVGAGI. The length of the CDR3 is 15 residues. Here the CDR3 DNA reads TGTGTCAGCAGGGGGACTAGCGGGAGTCTTGGGGAACTGTTTTGT. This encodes CVSRGTSGSLGELFC.

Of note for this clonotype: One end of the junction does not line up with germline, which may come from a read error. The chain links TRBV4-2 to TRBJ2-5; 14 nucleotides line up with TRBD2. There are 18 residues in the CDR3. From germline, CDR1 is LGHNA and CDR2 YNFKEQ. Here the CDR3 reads CASSGKPGLAGAKETQYF. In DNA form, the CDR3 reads TGTGCCAGCAGTGGAAAACCGGGACTAGCGGGAGCGAAAGAGACCCAATACTTC.

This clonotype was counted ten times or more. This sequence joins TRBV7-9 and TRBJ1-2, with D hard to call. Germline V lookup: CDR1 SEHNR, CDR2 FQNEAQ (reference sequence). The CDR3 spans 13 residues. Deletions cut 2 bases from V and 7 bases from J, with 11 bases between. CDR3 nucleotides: TGTGCCAGCAGCTTAAGACCAATGGGTGGCTACACCTTC. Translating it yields CASSLRPMGGYTF.

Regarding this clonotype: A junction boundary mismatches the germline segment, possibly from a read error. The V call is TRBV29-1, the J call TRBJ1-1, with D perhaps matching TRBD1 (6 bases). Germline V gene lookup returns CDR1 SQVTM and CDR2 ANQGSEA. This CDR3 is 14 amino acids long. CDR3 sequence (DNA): TGCAGGGTGCATAGGGGGAATGTGAACACTGGAGCTTTCTTT. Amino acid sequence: CRVHRGNVNTGAFF.

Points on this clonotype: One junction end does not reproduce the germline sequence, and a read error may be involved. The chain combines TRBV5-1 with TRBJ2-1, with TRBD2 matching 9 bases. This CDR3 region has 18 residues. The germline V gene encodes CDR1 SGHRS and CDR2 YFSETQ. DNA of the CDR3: TGCGCAAGCAGCTTGGACGGTAGCGGGAGTCCGTCCTACAATGAGCAGTTCTTC. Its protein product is CASSLDGSGSPSYNEQFF.

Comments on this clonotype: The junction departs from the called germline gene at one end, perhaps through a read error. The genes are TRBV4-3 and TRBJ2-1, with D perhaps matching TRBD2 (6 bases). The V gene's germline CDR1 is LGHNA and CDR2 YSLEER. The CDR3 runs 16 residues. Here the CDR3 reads CASSQVLAPTYNEKFF. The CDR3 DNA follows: TGCGCCAGCAGCCAGGTACTAGCCCCTACCTACAATGAGAAGTTCTTC.

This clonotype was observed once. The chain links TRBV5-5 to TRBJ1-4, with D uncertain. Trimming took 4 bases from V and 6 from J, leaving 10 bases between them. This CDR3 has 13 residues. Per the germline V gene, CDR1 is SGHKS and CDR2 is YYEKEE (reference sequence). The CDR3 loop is CASSIVGYEKLFF. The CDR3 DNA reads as TGTGCCAGCAGCATTGTGGGGTATGAAAAACTGTTTTTT. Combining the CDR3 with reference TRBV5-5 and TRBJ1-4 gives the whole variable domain DAGVTQSPTHLIKTRGQQVTLRCSPISGHKSVSWYQQVLGQGPQFIFQYYEKEERGRGNFPDRFSARQFPNYSSELNVNALLLGDSALYLCASSIVGYEKLFFGSGTQLSVL.

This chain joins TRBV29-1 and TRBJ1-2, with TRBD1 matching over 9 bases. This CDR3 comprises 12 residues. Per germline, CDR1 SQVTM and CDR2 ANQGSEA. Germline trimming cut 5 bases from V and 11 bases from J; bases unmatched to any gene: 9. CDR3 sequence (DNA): TGCAGCGTTCAACAGGGGGCGGCTGGTTACACCTTC. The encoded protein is CSVQQGAAGYTF.

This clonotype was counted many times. DNA of the CDR3: TGTGCCAGCAGTTCCGCGTTACCCCCTGATATCTACGAGCAGTACTTC. Its translation is CASSSALPPDIYEQYF. This sequence joins TRBV28 and TRBJ2-7; D call uncertain. Germline loops: CDR1 MDHEN, CDR2 SYDVKM. The CDR3 sequence is 16 residues long. The V end was cut by 4 bases, the J end by 3 bases, with 19 bases between.

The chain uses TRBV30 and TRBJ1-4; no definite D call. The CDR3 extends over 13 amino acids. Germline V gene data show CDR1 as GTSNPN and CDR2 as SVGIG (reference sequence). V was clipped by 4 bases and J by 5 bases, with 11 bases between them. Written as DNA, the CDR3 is TGTGCCTGGAACAGATCAGAAAATGAAAAACTGTTTTTT. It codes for CAWNRSENEKLFF.

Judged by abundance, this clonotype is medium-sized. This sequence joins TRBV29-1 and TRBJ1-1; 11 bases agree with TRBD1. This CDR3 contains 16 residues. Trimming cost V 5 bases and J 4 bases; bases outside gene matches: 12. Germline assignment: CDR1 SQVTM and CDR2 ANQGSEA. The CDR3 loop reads CSVSTGQGALSTEAFF. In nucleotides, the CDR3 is TGCAGCGTTTCGACCGGACAGGGGGCGCTTAGCACTGAAGCTTTCTTT.

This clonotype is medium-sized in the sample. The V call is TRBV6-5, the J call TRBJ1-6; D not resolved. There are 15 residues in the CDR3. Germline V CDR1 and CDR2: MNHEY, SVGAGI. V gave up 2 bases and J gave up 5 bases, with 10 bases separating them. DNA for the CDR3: TGTGCCAGCAGTTACGACGCGGGCAATAATTCACCCCTCCACTTT. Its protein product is CASSYDAGNNSPLHF.

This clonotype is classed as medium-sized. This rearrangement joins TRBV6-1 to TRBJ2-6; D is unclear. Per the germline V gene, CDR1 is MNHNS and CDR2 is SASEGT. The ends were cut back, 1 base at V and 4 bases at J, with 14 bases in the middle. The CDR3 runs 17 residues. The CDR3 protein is CASSEGPALGGANVLTF. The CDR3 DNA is TGTGCCAGCAGTGAAGGACCGGCCTTGGGCGGGGCCAACGTCCTGACTTTC.

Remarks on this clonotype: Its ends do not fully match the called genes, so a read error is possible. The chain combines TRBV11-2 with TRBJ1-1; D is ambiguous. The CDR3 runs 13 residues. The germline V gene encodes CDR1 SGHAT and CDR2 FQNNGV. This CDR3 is CASGIVDNTEAFF. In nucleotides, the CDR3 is TGCGCCAGCGGCATAGTAGATAACACTGAAGCTTTCTTT.

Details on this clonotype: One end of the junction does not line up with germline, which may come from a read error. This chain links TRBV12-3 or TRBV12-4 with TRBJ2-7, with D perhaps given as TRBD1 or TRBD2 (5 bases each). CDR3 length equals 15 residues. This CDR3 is CAGSRGAGSTYEQYF. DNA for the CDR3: TGTGCCGGCAGTAGAGGGGCGGGCTCGACCTACGAGCAGTACTTC.

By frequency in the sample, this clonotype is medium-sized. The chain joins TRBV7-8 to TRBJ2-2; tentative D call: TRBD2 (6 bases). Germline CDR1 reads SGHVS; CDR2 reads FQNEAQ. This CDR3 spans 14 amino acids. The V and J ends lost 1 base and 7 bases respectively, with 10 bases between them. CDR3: CASSLVSRDGELFF. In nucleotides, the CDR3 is TGTGCCAGCAGCTTAGTTTCGCGGGACGGGGAGCTGTTTTTT.

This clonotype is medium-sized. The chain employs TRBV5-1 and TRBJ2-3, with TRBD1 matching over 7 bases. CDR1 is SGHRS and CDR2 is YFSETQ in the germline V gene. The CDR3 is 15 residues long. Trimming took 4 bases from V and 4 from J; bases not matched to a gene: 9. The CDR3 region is CASSLTGLTPDTQYF. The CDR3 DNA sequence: TGCGCCAGCAGCCTGACAGGGTTGACGCCAGATACGCAGTATTTT.